Following are 16 T cell receptor beta chains from one sample sequenced in a study of radiotherapy plus CTLA-4 blockade in lung cancer. Measured with immunoSEQ multiplex PCR; TCRdb has only the in-frame clones, and not every one. The sample consists of 45,000 to 75,000 clones, over 70% of them appearing once. The source material was peripheral blood, sampled from a patient treated with radiotherapy plus ipilimumab. The receptors derive from a human donor with non-small cell lung cancer who had a partial response to radiotherapy plus ipilimumab.

The chain recombines TRBV25-1 with TRBJ2-7, with D possibly being TRBD1 (6 bases). V gave up 2 bases and J gave up 0 bases, with 8 bases separating them. Looked up from germline, CDR1 is MGHDK and CDR2 is SYGVNS. The CDR3 is 14 amino acids. This CDR3 reads CASSEQGSSYEQYF. In nucleotides, the CDR3 is TGTGCCAGCAGTGAACAGGGGTCCTCCTACGAGCAGTACTTC.

V usage is TRBV19 and J usage is TRBJ1-4; perhaps TRBD1 as D (5 bases). V was shortened by 1 base and J by 2 bases, with 8 bases between the two germline ends. The CDR3 runs 15 residues. From germline, CDR1 is LNHDA and CDR2 SQIVND (reference sequence). DNA for the CDR3: TGTGCCAGTAGTATAGGGGGCAGGACTAATGAAAAACTGTTTTTT. This translates into CASSIGGRTNEKLFF. Variable domain in full (rest from reference TRBV19 and TRBJ1-4): DGGITQSPKYLFRKEGQNVTLSCEQNLNHDAMYWYRQDPGQGLRLIYYSQIVNDFQKGDIAEGYSVSREKKESFPLTVTSAQKNPTAFYLCASSIGGRTNEKLFFGSGTQLSVL.

The rearrangement uses TRBV18 and TRBJ1-2; weak D call: TRBD1 (6 bases). CDR3 size: 15 residues. V gave up 0 bases and J gave up 6 bases, with 14 bases separating them. Germline CDR1 and CDR2: KGHSH and LQKENI. The CDR3 DNA sequence: TGTGCCAGCTCACCACCCTCGAGACAGGACCATGGCTACACCTTC. This gives the protein CASSPPSRQDHGYTF.

This chain joins TRBV19 and TRBJ2-1; possible D gene TRBD1, 6 bases. V was pared by 3 bases and J by 5 bases, with 17 bases between. CDR1 and CDR2 (germline): LNHDA, SQIVND (reference sequence). There are 16 residues in the CDR3. The CDR3 here is CASSIYAMGANNEQFF. CDR3 nucleotide sequence: TGTGCCAGTAGTATCTATGCGATGGGGGCCAACAATGAGCAGTTCTTC.

This chain links TRBV7-9 with TRBJ2-1, with 7 positions matching TRBD2. This CDR3 is 18 amino acids long. Germline V gene sequence: CDR1 SEHNR, CDR2 FQNEAQ (reference sequence). J gave up 8 bases and V 4 bases, and 20 bases lay outside the gene matches. CDR3: CASSSGGRGWSSRYEQFF. CDR3 sequence (DNA): TGTGCCAGCAGCTCAGGCGGGCGGGGGTGGAGTAGTCGCTATGAGCAGTTCTTC.

This chain links TRBV19 with TRBJ1-6, with 7 bases aligning to TRBD1. Germline V gives CDR1 LNHDA, CDR2 SQIVND (reference sequence). The CDR3 consists of 13 residues. The J segment lost 10 bases and the V segment lost 5 bases, leaving 5 bases of the junction unmatched. In nucleotides, the CDR3 is TGTGCCAGTAGTCCAGACAGGGAGTCACCCCTCCACTTT. Its protein is CASSPDRESPLHF. Looking up the rest from reference TRBV19 and TRBJ1-6 gives the full variable domain: DGGITQSPKYLFRKEGQNVTLSCEQNLNHDAMYWYRQDPGQGLRLIYYSQIVNDFQKGDIAEGYSVSREKKESFPLTVTSAQKNPTAFYLCASSPDRESPLHFGNGTRLTVT.

The chain recombines TRBV9 with TRBJ2-5, with 11 bases lining up with TRBD2. CDR1 is SGDLS and CDR2 is YYNGEE in the germline V gene. Trimming at V came to 2 bases and at J to 0 bases, leaving 3 bases not matched to a gene. The CDR3 runs to 16 residues. CDR3 sequence: CASSVRLAGNQETQYF. The CDR3 DNA follows: TGTGCCAGCAGCGTCCGACTAGCGGGGAACCAAGAGACCCAGTACTTC.

The rearrangement uses TRBV11-3 and TRBJ1-1, with a possible D match to TRBD1 (5 bases). The CDR3 runs to 17 residues. Germline loops: CDR1 SGHNT, CDR2 YENEEA. V was shortened by 3 bases and J by 5 bases, with 22 bases between the two germline ends. The CDR3 sequence is CASSFAIWGRVRTEAFF. The CDR3 region has the DNA TGTGCCAGCAGCTTTGCTATATGGGGCAGGGTGAGGACTGAAGCTTTCTTT.

The chain has TRBV5-8 and TRBJ1-6; TRBD1 matches 11 bases. Per the germline V gene, CDR1 is SGHTS and CDR2 is YDEGEE. The CDR3 covers 20 residues. Trimming removed 2 bases from V and 0 bases from J; junction bases left unmatched: 10. The CDR3 loop reads CASSLQPGQGGHSYNSPLHF. The CDR3 DNA follows: TGTGCCAGCAGCTTACAACCGGGACAGGGGGGACACTCCTATAATTCACCCCTCCACTTT.

V is TRBV15 and J is TRBJ1-2; 7 bases are a match to TRBD1. The J segment lost 2 bases and the V segment lost 0 bases, leaving 0 bases of the junction unmatched. The CDR3 consists of 14 residues. Germline V CDR1 and CDR2: LNHNV, YYDKDF (reference sequence). The chain's CDR3 is CATSRETGNYGYTF. The CDR3 DNA is TGTGCCACCAGCAGAGAGACAGGGAACTATGGCTACACCTTC.

This rearrangement joins TRBV27 to TRBJ2-7; the match to TRBD1 covers 10 bases. The CDR3 contains 15 residues. Germline-derived CDR1 and CDR2 are MNHEY and SMNVEV (reference sequence). Trimming took 4 bases from V and 1 from J; bases not matched to a gene: 4. DNA of the CDR3: TGTGCCAGCAGTTGGGGGACAGGGGCGTCCTACGAGCAGTACTTC. Translating gives CASSWGTGASYEQYF.

This clone was seen more than once but under ten times. The chain uses TRBV5-6 and TRBJ2-5; a possible D gene is TRBD2 (7 bases). Germline V lookup: CDR1 SGHDT, CDR2 YYEEEE. The CDR3 is 15 residues long. Trimming shortened V by 6 bases and J by 1 base, and 16 bases separated the two germline ends. The CDR3 DNA reads as TGTGCCAGCACCCCCATGGGAGGGGGCCAAGAGACCCAGTACTTC. It codes for CASTPMGGGQETQYF.

The chain joins TRBV13 to TRBJ2-7; 9 nucleotides align to TRBD1. This CDR3 region has 14 residues. Germline trimming cut 5 bases from V and 3 bases from J; bases unmatched to any gene: 5. Per germline, CDR1 PRHDT and CDR2 FYEKMQ (reference sequence). The DNA of the CDR3 is TGTGCCAGCAGCGCGGGACAGGGACTCTACGAGCAGTACTTC. Its translation: CASSAGQGLYEQYF. Using reference TRBV13 and TRBJ2-7 for the parts outside the CDR3, the full variable domain is AAGVIQSPRHLIKEKRETATLKCYPIPRHDTVYWYQQGPGQDPQFLISFYEKMQSDKGSIPDRFSAQQFSDYHSELNMSSLELGDSALYFCASSAGQGLYEQYFGPGTRLTVT.

This clone was detected a few times. V gene TRBV11-2 combines with J gene TRBJ1-1; the D is unclear. Trimming cost V 7 bases and J 4 bases, with 7 bases left between them. The CDR3 consists of 11 residues. The germline gives CDR1 SGHAT, CDR2 FQNNGV. DNA for the CDR3: TGTGCCAGCACCAGTGGCACTGAAGCTTTCTTT. Encoded protein: CASTSGTEAFF.

This sequence joins TRBV6-5 and TRBJ1-4; 7 bases are a match to TRBD1. J was trimmed by 7 bases and V by 2 bases; bases with no gene match: 10. Per the germline V gene, CDR1 is MNHEY and CDR2 is SVGAGI. There are 16 residues in the CDR3. The CDR3 spells CASSYARQGPGEKLFF. The CDR3 DNA follows: TGTGCCAGCAGTTACGCCCGACAGGGCCCAGGTGAAAAACTGTTTTTT.

The gene calls are TRBV5-1 and TRBJ1-2; D ambiguous. Trimming cost V 0 bases and J 5 bases, with 5 bases left between them. The CDR3 covers 12 residues. CDR1 and CDR2 (germline): SGHRS, YFSETQ. CDR3 nucleotides: TGCGCCAGCAGCTTGGGGCAGTATGGCTACACCTTC. This codes for CASSLGQYGYTF.